Presented here are 19 T cell receptor beta chains from one specimen sequenced in a study of OX40 agonist ivuxolimab in advanced cancers. The table came from immunoSEQ multiplex PCR; TCRdb's copy has only in-frame clones and leaves some out. The sample carries approximately 67,000 clones, 80% recorded once. The material was CD4+ or CD8+ T cells sorted from blood, obtained in a trial of the OX40 agonist ivuxolimab. The receptors come from an adult with an advanced solid tumor such as melanoma, head and neck, liver or kidney cancer.

The V call is TRBV2, the J call TRBJ2-6, with TRBD1 matching over 7 bases. The trim removed 10 bases at V and 1 base at J, leaving 1 base unmatched. This CDR3 comprises 13 residues. Germline CDR1 and CDR2: SNHLY and FYNNEI. CDR3 in amino acids: CATRGSGANVLTF. DNA for the CDR3: TGTGCCACCAGGGGGTCTGGGGCCAACGTCCTGACTTTC.

The genes are TRBV30 and TRBJ2-1, with 9 bases that match TRBD2. The V and J ends lost 2 bases and 0 bases, in that order; junction bases with no gene match: 11. Germline V CDR1 and CDR2: GTSNPN, SVGIG (reference sequence). The CDR3 totals 18 residues. The CDR3: CAWSLPGSGRYSYNEQFF. CDR3 in DNA: TGTGCCTGGAGTCTCCCGGGGAGCGGGAGGTACTCCTACAATGAGCAGTTCTTC. Filled out from reference TRBV30 and TRBJ2-1, the complete variable domain reads SQTIHQWPATLVQPVGSPLSLECTVEGTSNPNLYWYRQAAGRGLQLLFYSVGIGQISSEVPQNLSASRPQDRQFILSSKKLLLSDSGFYLCAWSLPGSGRYSYNEQFFGPGTRLTVL.

This clone has more than one count but fewer than ten. V and J are TRBV5-1 and TRBJ2-1; D is undetermined. Trimming left V 1 base short and J 5 bases short, with 13 bases between. The CDR3 has 15 residues. CDR1 SGHRS and CDR2 YFSETQ come from the germline V gene. CDR3 sequence: CASSLLSAVDNEQFF. CDR3 in DNA: TGCGCCAGCAGCTTGCTTTCGGCAGTGGACAATGAGCAGTTCTTC.

This clone was counted a few times. The rearrangement uses TRBV30 and TRBJ2-2; D unresolved. Germline V gene data show CDR1 as GTSNPN and CDR2 as SVGIG (reference sequence). Deletions cut 2 bases from V and 1 base from J, with 8 bases between. The CDR3 totals 14 residues. The CDR3 region is CAWSRIMNTGELFF. CDR3 nucleotides: TGTGCCTGGAGTAGAATTATGAACACCGGGGAGCTGTTTTTT. Drawing the rest from reference TRBV30 and TRBJ2-2, the complete variable domain is SQTIHQWPATLVQPVGSPLSLECTVEGTSNPNLYWYRQAAGRGLQLLFYSVGIGQISSEVPQNLSASRPQDRQFILSSKKLLLSDSGFYLCAWSRIMNTGELFFGEGSRLTVL.

J is TRBJ1-2 and V is TRBV19; no firm D call. The CDR3 has 13 amino acids. Trimming left V 6 bases short and J 0 bases short, with 8 bases between. Looked up from germline, CDR1 is LNHDA and CDR2 is SQIVND (reference sequence). CDR3 amino acids: CASSQQSNYGYTF. The CDR3 region has the DNA TGTGCCAGTAGCCAACAATCTAACTATGGCTACACCTTC.

Here the CDR3 reads CAWSRGTKYTDTQYF. DNA of the CDR3: TGTGCCTGGAGTCGCGGGACGAAATACACAGATACGCAGTATTTT. This rearrangement joins TRBV30 to TRBJ2-3; D is perhaps TRBD2 (6 bases). Germline assignment: CDR1 GTSNPN and CDR2 SVGIG (reference sequence). The CDR3 has 15 residues. V lost 2 bases and J lost 2, with 14 bases in between. Supplemented by reference TRBV30 and TRBJ2-3, the full variable domain reads SQTIHQWPATLVQPVGSPLSLECTVEGTSNPNLYWYRQAAGRGLQLLFYSVGIGQISSEVPQNLSASRPQDRQFILSSKKLLLSDSGFYLCAWSRGTKYTDTQYFGPGTRLTVL.

The J gene is TRBJ2-5, the V gene TRBV15, with D possibly being TRBD1 (5 bases). V lost 5 bases to trimming and J lost 5 bases, with 15 bases between them. CDR1 and CDR2 from the germline V gene are LNHNV and YYDKDF (reference sequence). CDR3 length: 14 residues. CDR3 DNA sequence: TGTGCCACCAGCGCAGACAGACCCCCCGAGACCCAGTACTTC. Translated: CATSADRPPETQYF.

J is TRBJ2-7 and V is TRBV7-2, with 11 bases identical to TRBD2. This CDR3 has 14 residues. Germline CDR1 reads SGHTA; CDR2 reads FQGNSA. The ends lost 5 bases at V and 7 bases at J; junction bases unmatched: 7. The CDR3 is CASSEPGLAAEQYF. The DNA of the CDR3 is TGTGCCAGCAGCGAACCGGGACTAGCGGCTGAGCAGTACTTC.

This clone has a handful of counts. This chain connects TRBV19 to TRBJ1-5; D is uncertain. The CDR3 extends over 15 amino acids. Germline V CDR1 and CDR2: LNHDA, SQIVND (reference sequence). V was cut by 7 bases and J by 2 bases, with 15 bases left in between. CDR3 sequence: CASTPGIRGNQPQHF. The CDR3 nucleotides are TGTGCCAGTACCCCGGGGATTAGGGGCAATCAGCCCCAGCATTTT.

The rearrangement links TRBV4-1 to TRBJ1-2; weak D call: TRBD1 (6 bases). The CDR3 has 15 amino acids. Germline V CDR1 and CDR2: MGHRA, YSYEKL. V was trimmed by 4 bases and J by 1 base, leaving 13 bases between them. CDR3 sequence reads: CASSPRQEHNYGYTF. DNA for the CDR3: TGCGCCAGCAGCCCCCGACAGGAGCATAACTATGGCTACACCTTC.

The V call is TRBV11-2, the J call TRBJ2-7; D remains unclear. Trimming pared 6 bases from V and 3 bases from J, leaving 6 bases between. Germline CDR1 reads SGHAT; CDR2 reads FQNNGV. This CDR3 has 11 residues. CDR3 region: CASSSFYEQYF. The CDR3 DNA reads TGTGCCAGCAGTTCCTTCTACGAGCAGTACTTC.

The chain is built from TRBV10-3 and TRBJ1-1, with D possibly TRBD1 on 5 matching bases. CDR3 length: 14 amino acids. Germline CDR1 ENHRY, CDR2 SYGVKD. The V end was cut by 0 bases, the J end by 4 bases, with 9 bases between. The CDR3 coding sequence is TGTGCCATCAGTGAGTCGCGGGGGGGCACTGAAGCTTTCTTT. As protein: CAISESRGGTEAFF.

The rearrangement uses TRBV7-2 and TRBJ2-1, with TRBD1 identical over 7 bases. With V trimmed by 0 bases and J by 9 bases, 2 bases remained unmatched. CDR1 is SGHTA, CDR2 FQGNSA, per germline. The CDR3 is 13 amino acids. This chain's CDR3 is CASSLATGVEQFF. The CDR3, as DNA: TGTGCCAGCAGCTTAGCCACAGGGGTTGAGCAGTTCTTC. Based on the CDR3 plus reference TRBV7-2 and TRBJ2-1, the full variable domain is GAGVSQSPSNKVTEKGKDVELRCDPISGHTALYWYRQSLGQGLEFLIYFQGNSAPDKSGLPSDRFSAERTGGSVSTLTIQRTQQEDSAVYLCASSLATGVEQFFGPGTRLTVL.

The chain employs TRBV19 and TRBJ1-4; unclear D gene. V was shortened by 10 bases and J by 3 bases, with 18 bases between the two germline ends. The CDR3 covers 15 residues. Germline CDR1 reads LNHDA; CDR2 reads SQIVND (reference sequence). CDR3: CATSPMWAANEKLFF. In DNA, the CDR3 is TGTGCCACCTCCCCCATGTGGGCGGCTAATGAAAAACTGTTTTTT.

This rearrangement joins TRBV28 to TRBJ2-7; the match to TRBD2 covers 8 bases. The V gene end was trimmed by 5 bases and the J gene end by 8 bases; junction bases not matched to a gene: 11. The CDR3 covers 14 residues. Looked up from germline, CDR1 is MDHEN and CDR2 is SYDVKM. The CDR3 region is CASSLGTRTTKQYF. Written as DNA, the CDR3 is TGTGCCAGCAGTCTGGGGACTAGAACTACGAAGCAGTACTTC.

The V call is TRBV6-6, the J call TRBJ2-1, with D perhaps TRBD1 (5 bases). Trimming removed 5 bases from V and 3 bases from J, with 14 bases in between. The CDR3 extends over 15 amino acids. Germline V gene lookup returns CDR1 MNHNY and CDR2 SVGAGI (reference sequence). Here the CDR3 reads CASSVQGLGYNEQFF. As DNA, the CDR3 is TGTGCCAGCAGTGTTCAGGGCTTAGGCTACAATGAGCAGTTCTTC.

Worth noting for this clone: The sample holds other DNA sequences that translate to the same CDR3. The gene calls are TRBV7-9 and TRBJ1-5; perhaps TRBD1 as D (6 bases). The ends were cut back, 4 bases at V and 3 bases at J, with 13 bases in the middle. CDR3 size: 15 residues. Per the germline V gene, CDR1 is SEHNR and CDR2 is FQNEAQ (reference sequence). CDR3 sequence reads: CASSSRTEPNQPQHF. In DNA, the CDR3 is TGTGCCAGCAGCTCTCGGACAGAGCCCAATCAGCCCCAGCATTTT.

The chain combines TRBV5-1 with TRBJ2-1; D gene uncertain. Germline CDR1 reads SGHRS; CDR2 reads YFSETQ. Trimming pared 4 bases from V and 6 bases from J, leaving 11 bases between. The CDR3 runs to 13 residues. For the CDR3, the DNA is TGCGCCAGCAGCCTGGACGGACGCAATGAGCAGTTCTTC. Its translation: CASSLDGRNEQFF.

CDR3 sequence (DNA): TGTGCCATCACCCGGGACAGGGGGAACACCGGGGAGCTGTTTTTT. Its protein product is CAITRDRGNTGELFF. This chain links TRBV10-3 with TRBJ2-2, with TRBD1 matching 10 bases. Trimming cost V 7 bases and J 1 base; bases outside gene matches: 3. Germline-derived CDR1 and CDR2 are ENHRY and SYGVKD. The CDR3 covers 15 residues.